The rows below give T cell receptor beta chains drawn from one sample of a study of control samples from healthy donors and cancer patients. Generated by immunoSEQ multiplex PCR, the TCRdb table keeps only in-frame clones and is missing some. The sample gives about 120,000 clones, about 93% of which show up once; around 2.5% is in the top ten. What was sequenced was blood. These receptors all stem from a man under 40 in good health. CDR3s include the opening cysteine and the closing phenylalanine or tryptophan. D genes are given only for firm matches. The size of a clone is reported for some rows only, either as once, few or many, or as a class for expanded clones.

V gene	J gene	D gene	clone size	CDR3 DNA	CDR3 protein
TRBV5-1	TRBJ1-4	.	.	TGCGCCAGCAGCAGAAGACAGCCTATTAATGAAAAACTGTTTTTT	CASSRRQPINEKLFF
TRBV7-8	TRBJ2-7	TRBD2	.	TGTGCCAGCAGCTTAGGGCTAGCGGGGGCTACCTACGAGCAGTACTTC	CASSLGLAGATYEQYF
TRBV7-7	TRBJ2-1	.	.	TGTGCCAGCAGCTTAGGCCATGAAGGCGGCAATGAGCAGTTCTTC	CASSLGHEGGNEQFF
TRBV9	TRBJ2-5	TRBD1	once	TGTGCCAGCAGCGTGGGCCACTCCGGGACAGCCCTAGAGACCCAGTACTTC	CASSVGHSGTALETQYF
TRBV3-1/TRBV3-2	TRBJ1-3	TRBD1	once	TGTGCCAGCAGCCCACTTGGCGGACAGGGGGCGCCTGGAAACACCATATATTTT	CASSPLGGQGAPGNTIYF
TRBV15	TRBJ1-6	.	.	TGTGCCACCAGCAGAGATAGGGCCTATAATTCACCCCTCCACTTT	CATSRDRAYNSPLHF
TRBV6-5	TRBJ1-3	.	.	TGTGCCAGCAGCAAATACTCCGTCTCTGGAAACACCATATATTTT	CASSKYSVSGNTIYF
TRBV6-5	TRBJ1-2	.	.	TGTGCCAGCAGTTACTCGGTCAGAGCCGGCTACACCTTC	CASSYSVRAGYTF
TRBV12-3/TRBV12-4	TRBJ2-5	.	once	TGTGCCAGCCGTCTCGTAGGGAAGGAGACCCAGTACTTC	CASRLVGKETQYF
TRBV9	TRBJ1-6	TRBD1	.	TGTGCCAGCAGCGTAGGAACAGGGGGCAATTCACCCCTCCACTTT	CASSVGTGGNSPLHF
TRBV25-1	TRBJ1-1	.	few	TGTGCCAGCAGTGACCAAGGGGGAAACACTGAAGCTTTCTTT	CASSDQGGNTEAFF
TRBV5-4	TRBJ1-1	.	.	TGTGCCAGCAGCTTTACAGCGAACACTGAAGCTTTCTTT	CASSFTANTEAFF
TRBV6-1	TRBJ2-4	TRBD2	.	TGTGCCAGCAGTGAAGAACCGGGGGGAGCCAAAAACATTCAGTACTTC	CASSEEPGGAKNIQYF
TRBV4-2	TRBJ2-5	TRBD1	.	TGTGCCAGCAGCCAGACGACAGGGGAAGAGACCCAGTACTTC	CASSQTTGEETQYF
TRBV27	TRBJ1-1	.	.	TGTGCCAGCAGTTTAACCCGAAGGGACACTGAAGCTTTCTTT	CASSLTRRDTEAFF
TRBV5-1	TRBJ2-6	TRBD1	.	TGCGCCAGCAGCCCGACCGGGACAGGGCCCTCTGGGGCCAACGTCCTGACTTTC	CASSPTGTGPSGANVLTF
TRBV6-6	TRBJ2-7	TRBD1	.	TGTGCCAGCAGTTTAACCGGGACAGGGGTCTACGAGCAGTACTTC	CASSLTGTGVYEQYF
TRBV6-5	TRBJ1-1	.	.	TGTGCCAGCAGTTACGAGGAGGGGGGCACTGAAGCTTTCTTT	CASSYEEGGTEAFF
TRBV10-1	TRBJ2-3	.	.	TGCGCCAGCGCGGGCGGCCTCACAGATACGCAGTATTTT	CASAGGLTDTQYF
TRBV6-6	TRBJ1-4	.	.	TGTGCCAGAGGGACCGAATCCCTCACTAATGAAAAACTGTTTTTT	CARGTESLTNEKLFF
TRBV12-5	TRBJ1-2	.	.	TGTGCTAGTGGTTTGGTCGTCCGAACTGAGGGGGTTTTGGATGGCTACACCTTC	CASGLVVRTEGVLDGYTF
TRBV7-8	TRBJ2-5	.	once	TGTGCCAGCAGCCCGTTTGGGGTTGGAGAGACCCAGTACTTC	CASSPFGVGETQYF
TRBV24-1	TRBJ2-3	TRBD1	.	TGTGCCACCAGTGCCCGGGGACAGCCGAGCACAGATACGCAGTATTTT	CATSARGQPSTDTQYF